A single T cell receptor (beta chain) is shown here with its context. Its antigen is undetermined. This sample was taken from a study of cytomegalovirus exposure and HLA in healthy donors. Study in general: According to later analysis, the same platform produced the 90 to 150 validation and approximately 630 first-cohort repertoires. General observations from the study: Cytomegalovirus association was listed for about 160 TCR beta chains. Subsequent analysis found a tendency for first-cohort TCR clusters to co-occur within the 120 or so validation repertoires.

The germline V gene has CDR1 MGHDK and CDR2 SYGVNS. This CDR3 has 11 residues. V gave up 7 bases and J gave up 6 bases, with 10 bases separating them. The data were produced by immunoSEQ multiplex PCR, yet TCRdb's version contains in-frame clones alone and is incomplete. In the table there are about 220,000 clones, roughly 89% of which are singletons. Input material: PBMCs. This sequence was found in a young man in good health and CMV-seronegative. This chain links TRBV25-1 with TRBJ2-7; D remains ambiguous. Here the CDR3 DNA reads TGTGCCAGCAACGGTAGGAGCGAGCAGTACTTC. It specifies CASNGRSEQYF.